The clone carrying this TCR beta chain showed up just a few times. Its cognate antigen is unknown. The V end lost 4 bases, the J end lost 4 bases, and 16 bases lay between the germline ends. This CDR3 is built from 15 residues. Germline CDR1 and CDR2: MNHNS and SASEGT. The sample is drawn from a study of post-analysis software for immune sequencing data. Prepared TCR beta cDNA libraries contained unique molecular identifiers. The authors obtained roughly 0.5 million cDNA molecules from approximately 1 to 10 million T cells. TCRdb recomputed calls from the PCR reads with MiXCR, one row per CDR3 protein. The sample contains roughly 540,000 distinct CDR3 sequences, around a third of which appear only once. Study outcomes and limitations: F measure clustering grouped samples strongly by preparation batch. Comparison of patients with controls showed about 5 TRBV segments more frequent in patients, TRBV5-6, TRBV5-1 and TRBV20-1 among them.

This receptor was taken from a girl aged 2-17 years with multiple sclerosis. Material: blood. The J gene is TRBJ1-2, the V gene TRBV6-1; D not certain. The CDR3 DNA is TGTGCCAGCAGTGTGAATAGGGTGAGGACCTATGGCTACACCTTC. It encodes CASSVNRVRTYGYTF.